Below are 14 T cell receptor beta chains sequenced from a single sample in a study of blood T cell repertoires in COVID-19. Measured with immunoSEQ multiplex PCR; TCRdb has only the in-frame clones, and not every one. This sample carries more than 110,000 clones, about 87% of them seen once, and the ten largest clones take 9.5% to 11%. Sequenced: peripheral blood. All receptors derive from an elderly woman with acute or convalescent COVID-19.

This clone is a singleton in its sample. This chain links TRBV19 with TRBJ2-2, with D hard to call. The CDR3 loop spans 13 amino acids. CDR1 and CDR2 (germline): LNHDA, SQIVND (reference sequence). V was cut by 10 bases and J by 1 base, with 10 bases left in between. CDR3 sequence: CAIRGRNTGELFF. The CDR3 nucleotides are TGTGCCATCAGAGGCAGGAACACCGGGGAGCTGTTTTTT.

The chain has TRBV4-1 and TRBJ1-6; D is unclear. Trimming cost V 1 base and J 0 bases, with 13 bases left between them. CDR3 length: 18 amino acids. The germline CDR1 and CDR2 sequences are MGHRA and YSYEKL. The CDR3 is CASSQGPWARSYNSPLHF. The CDR3 bases are TGCGCCAGCAGCCAAGGCCCCTGGGCCCGCTCCTATAATTCACCCCTCCACTTT.

The chain carries TRBV9 and TRBJ1-6; D gene unclear. Germline CDR1 SGDLS, CDR2 YYNGEE. The CDR3 covers 16 residues. Trimming removed 0 bases from V and 6 bases from J, with 13 bases in between. The CDR3 here is CASSVAGGFPNSPLHF. The CDR3 region has the DNA TGTGCCAGCAGCGTAGCTGGCGGGTTCCCTAATTCACCCCTCCACTTT.

This sequence joins TRBV5-6 and TRBJ1-1; D might be TRBD1 (6 bases). Germline CDR1 is SGHDT and CDR2 is YYEEEE. This CDR3 region has 16 residues. V lost 0 bases and J 3 bases, leaving 15 bases between the germline ends. The CDR3: CASSLVFGQPDTEAFF. CDR3 nucleotides: TGTGCCAGCAGCTTGGTCTTCGGACAGCCAGACACTGAAGCTTTCTTT.

For this clone: Additional DNA sequences in this sample encode the identical CDR3. The genes are TRBV5-1 and TRBJ1-1; tentatively, D is TRBD1 (5 bases). This CDR3 is built from 13 residues. Deletions cut 0 bases from V and 3 bases from J, with 6 bases between. Germline V lookup: CDR1 SGHRS, CDR2 YFSETQ. The CDR3 reads CASSLAGYTEAFF. Here the CDR3 DNA reads TGCGCCAGCAGCTTGGCAGGGTACACTGAAGCTTTCTTT.

The CDR3 here is CASSLANTQYF. The CDR3 DNA sequence: TGTGCCAGCAGCTTGGCTAATACGCAGTATTTT. The chain uses TRBV5-8 and TRBJ2-3; no definite D call. This CDR3 has 11 amino acids. Trimming removed 0 bases from V and 7 bases from J, with 3 bases in between. CDR1 is SGHTS and CDR2 is YDEGEE in the germline V gene.

The V call is TRBV2, the J call TRBJ2-1, with 11 positions matching TRBD2. CDR3 length equals 20 residues. From germline, CDR1 is SNHLY and CDR2 FYNNEI. After removal of 6 bases from V and 1 base from J, the junction contained 17 bases not matched to a gene. The CDR3 DNA is TGTGCCAGCAGCGGTTCGACTAGCGGGGCAGTAGATCGTTCCTACAATGAGCAGTTCTTC. Encoded protein: CASSGSTSGAVDRSYNEQFF.

This chain joins TRBV7-2 and TRBJ1-4; 8 nucleotides match TRBD1. The CDR3 sequence is 14 residues long. The trim removed 4 bases at V and 7 bases at J, leaving 5 bases unmatched. Germline values: CDR1 SGHTA, CDR2 FQGNSA. The CDR3 region has the DNA TGTGCCAGCAGCTCAGGGGGCTCCGGTGAAAAACTGTTTTTT. Translation: CASSSGGSGEKLFF.

The rearrangement uses TRBV11-2 and TRBJ1-6, with D hard to call. The germline V gene has CDR1 SGHAT and CDR2 FQNNGV. This CDR3 is 12 amino acids long. V lost 0 bases and J 11 bases, leaving 5 bases between the germline ends. The CDR3 loop is CASSLDFTPLHF. CDR3 nucleotide sequence: TGTGCCAGCAGCTTAGATTTCACACCCCTCCACTTT.

V usage is TRBV16 and J usage is TRBJ2-2; no clear D. This CDR3 comprises 13 residues. V was pared by 2 bases and J by 6 bases, with 7 bases between. Germline CDR1 and CDR2: KGHSY and FQNENV. In nucleotides, the CDR3 is TGTGCCAGCAGCCAAAGTCGAGCCGGGGAGCTGTTTTTT. Protein product: CASSQSRAGELFF.

The chain recombines TRBV5-1 with TRBJ2-3, with 8 bases lining up with TRBD2. The CDR3 extends over 14 amino acids. Per germline, CDR1 SGHRS and CDR2 YFSETQ. J gave up 0 bases and V 10 bases, and 7 bases lay outside the gene matches. As DNA, the CDR3 is TGCGCCGGGAAACTAGCGGATAGCACAGATACGCAGTATTTT. It translates to CAGKLADSTDTQYF.

This chain connects TRBV10-1 to TRBJ2-5; 7 bases match TRBD2. The ends lost 4 bases at V and 3 bases at J; junction bases unmatched: 5. This CDR3 spans 14 amino acids. CDR1 and CDR2 from the germline V gene are WNHNN and SYGVQD (reference sequence). CDR3 nucleotides: TGCGCCAGCAGTGTACGGGGGGATGAAGAGACCCAGTACTTC. This encodes CASSVRGDEETQYF.

The chain employs TRBV9 and TRBJ1-1; the D gene is possibly TRBD1 (6 bases). CDR1 and CDR2 (germline): SGDLS, YYNGEE. The CDR3 extends over 14 amino acids. V lost 0 bases and J lost 4, with 10 bases in between. The CDR3 protein is CASSVGAGATEAFF. The DNA for the CDR3 is TGTGCCAGCAGCGTAGGTGCAGGGGCCACTGAAGCTTTCTTT.

The rearrangement joins TRBV4-3 to TRBJ2-2; TRBD2 agrees at 10 bases. The germline V gene encodes CDR1 LGHNA and CDR2 YSLEER. V lost 0 bases and J lost 1; bases outside the gene matches: 5. The CDR3 covers 18 residues. In DNA form, the CDR3 reads TGCGCCAGCAGCCAAGAGGTACTAGCGGGGTTGAACACCGGGGAGCTGTTTTTT. This encodes CASSQEVLAGLNTGELFF.